This TCR beta chain was found in a study of T cell changes during pregnancy in multiple sclerosis (dated by TCRdb to between 2019 and 2020). Looking at the study overall: The study looked at changes in the T cell repertoire across pregnancy in women with multiple sclerosis.

The library was produced with the immunoSEQ multiplex PCR assay. In TCRdb, the immuneACCESS table is reduced to in-frame sequences with V and J assigned. These tables do not hold every clone; where another copy was compared, an unresolved V gene accounts for under half, and the others remain unexplained. The sample profile shows fewer than 65,000 clones; 91% of them were found once. Of the sample, around 0.9% is held by the ten largest clones. With respect to this clone: Its target antigen remains unknown. Base qualities are not provided; no much larger clone lies one nucleotide away.

For CDR1 and CDR2, the germline V gene (reference sequence) lists GTSNPN and SVGIG. Relative to germline, V is 5 bases shorter and J is 2 bases shorter, with 7 bases between their ends. The cysteine opens and the phenylalanine closes a CDR3 of 12 amino acids. The retained sequence is limited to the CDR3, 36 bases, with the frame set at the first base. This clonotype was obtained from a female donor with multiple sclerosis, enrolled in a pregnancy study. The rearranged segments are TRBV30 and TRBJ1-5; the D gene cannot be named for sure. The material was peripheral blood, obtained before pregnancy. Here is the DNA: TGTGCCTGGGGCCAACGCAATCAGCCCCAGCATTTT. This translates into CAWGQRNQPQHF. With the rest looked up from the reference TRBV30 and TRBJ1-5 genes rather than sequenced, the full variable domain is SQTIHQWPATLVQPVGSPLSLECTVEGTSNPNLYWYRQAAGRGLQLLFYSVGIGQISSEVPQNLSASRPQDRQFILSSKKLLLSDSGFYLCAWGQRNQPQHFGDGTRLSIL.